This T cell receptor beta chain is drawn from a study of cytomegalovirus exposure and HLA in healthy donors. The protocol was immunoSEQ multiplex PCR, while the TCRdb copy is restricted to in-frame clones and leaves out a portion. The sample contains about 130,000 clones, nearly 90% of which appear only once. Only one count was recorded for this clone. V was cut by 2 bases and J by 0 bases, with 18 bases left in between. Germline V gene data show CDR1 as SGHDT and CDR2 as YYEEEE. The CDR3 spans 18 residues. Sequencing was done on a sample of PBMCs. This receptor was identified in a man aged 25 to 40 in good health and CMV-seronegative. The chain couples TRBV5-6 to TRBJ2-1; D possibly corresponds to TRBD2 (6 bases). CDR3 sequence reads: CASSFRLGGSFSYNEQFF. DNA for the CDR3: TGTGCCAGCAGCTTTAGACTAGGAGGCTCCTTCTCCTACAATGAGCAGTTCTTC.